This TCR beta chain is from a study of blood T cell repertoires in COVID-19. For the study at large: PBMCs, B-cell-depleted T cells, or T cells provided the cDNA or gDNA that made up the material.

Clones were read by immunoSEQ multiplex PCR, and TCRdb kept only the in-frame ones, dropping some. The sample yields approximately 170,000 clones, approximately 89% seen once. The CDR3 sequence is 15 residues long. CDR1 MDHEN and CDR2 SYDVKM come from the germline V gene. Losses at the gene ends were 4 bases for V and 4 bases for J; bases not matched to a gene: 7. Living in 20 to 30 US areas, the participants were between roughly 18 and 90 years of age. Each recovered donor of Cohort 3 presented with two negative PCRs, clearance, or symptom resolution. The V call is TRBV28, the J call TRBJ1-5, with 7 bases aligning to TRBD1. The sample taken for sequencing was PBMCs or T cells enriched from blood (not recorded which). This receptor was taken from a young woman who had recovered from COVID-19. The CDR3, as DNA: TGTGCCAGCAGTTACGTGGACAGGCTGAATCAGCCCCAGCATTTT. It specifies CASSYVDRLNQPQHF.